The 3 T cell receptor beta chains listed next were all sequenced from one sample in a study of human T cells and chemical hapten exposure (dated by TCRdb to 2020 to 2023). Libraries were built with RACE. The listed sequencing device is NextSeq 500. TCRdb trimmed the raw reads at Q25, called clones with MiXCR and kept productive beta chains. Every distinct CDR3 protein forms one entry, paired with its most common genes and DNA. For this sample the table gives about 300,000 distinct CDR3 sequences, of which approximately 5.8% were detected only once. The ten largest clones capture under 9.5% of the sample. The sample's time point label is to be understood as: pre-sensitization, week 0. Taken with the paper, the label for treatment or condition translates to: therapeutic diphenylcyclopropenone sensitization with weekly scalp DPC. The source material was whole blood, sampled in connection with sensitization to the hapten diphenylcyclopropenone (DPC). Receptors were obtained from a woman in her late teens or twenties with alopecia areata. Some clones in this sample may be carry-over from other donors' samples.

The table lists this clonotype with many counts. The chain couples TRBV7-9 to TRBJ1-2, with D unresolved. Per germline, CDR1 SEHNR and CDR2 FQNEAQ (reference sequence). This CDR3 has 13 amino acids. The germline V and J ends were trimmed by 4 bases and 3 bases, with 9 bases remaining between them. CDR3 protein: CASSSAVDYGYTF. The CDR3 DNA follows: TGTGCCAGCAGCTCGGCAGTCGACTATGGCTACACCTTC.

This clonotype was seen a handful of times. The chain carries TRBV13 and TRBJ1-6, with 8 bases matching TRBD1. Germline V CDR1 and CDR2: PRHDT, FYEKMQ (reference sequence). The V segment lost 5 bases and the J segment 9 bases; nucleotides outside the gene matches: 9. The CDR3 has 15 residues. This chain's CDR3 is CASSPQTGVGSPLHF. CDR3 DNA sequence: TGTGCCAGCAGCCCCCAGACAGGGGTGGGTTCACCCCTCCACTTT.

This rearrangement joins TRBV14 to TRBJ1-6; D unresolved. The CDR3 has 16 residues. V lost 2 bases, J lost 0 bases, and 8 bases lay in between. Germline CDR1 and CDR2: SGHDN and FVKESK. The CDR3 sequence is CASSQLGSSYNSPLHF. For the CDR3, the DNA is TGTGCCAGCAGCCAACTAGGCAGCTCCTATAATTCACCCCTCCACTTT. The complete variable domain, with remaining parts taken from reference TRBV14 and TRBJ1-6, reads EAGVTQFPSHSVIEKGQTVTLRCDPISGHDNLYWYRRVMGKEIKFLLHFVKESKQDESGMPNNRFLAERTGGTYSTLKVQPAELEDSGVYFCASSQLGSSYNSPLHFGNGTRLTVT.